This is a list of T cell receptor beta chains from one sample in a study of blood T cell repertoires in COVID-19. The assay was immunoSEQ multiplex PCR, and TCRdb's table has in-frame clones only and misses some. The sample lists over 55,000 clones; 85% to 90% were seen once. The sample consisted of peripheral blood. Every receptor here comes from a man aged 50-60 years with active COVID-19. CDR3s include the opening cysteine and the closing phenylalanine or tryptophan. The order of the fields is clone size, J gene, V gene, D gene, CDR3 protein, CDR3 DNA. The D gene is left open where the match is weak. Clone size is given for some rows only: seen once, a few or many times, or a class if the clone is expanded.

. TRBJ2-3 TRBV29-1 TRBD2 CSVDGGGSTDTQYF TGCAGCGTTGATGGCGGGGGATCCACAGATACGCAGTATTTT
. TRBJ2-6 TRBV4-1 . CASSLTPPSGANVLTF TGCGCCAGCAGCCTCACACCTCCCTCTGGGGCCAACGTCCTGACTTTC
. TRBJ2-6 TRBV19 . CASSLDSSHSGANVLTF TGTGCCAGTAGCCTGGACAGTTCACACTCTGGGGCCAACGTCCTGACTTTC
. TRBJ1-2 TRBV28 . CASSVRDGYTF TGTGCCAGCAGTGTCAGGGATGGCTACACCTTC
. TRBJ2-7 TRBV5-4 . CASSLFSARDEQYF TGTGCCAGCAGCTTGTTCTCTGCTCGGGACGAGCAGTACTTC
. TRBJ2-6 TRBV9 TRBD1 CASSMDRTSGANVLTF TGTGCCAGCAGTATGGACAGGACGTCTGGGGCCAACGTCCTGACTTTC
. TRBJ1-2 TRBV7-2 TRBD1 CASSRADRAPTFF TGTGCCAGCAGCCGCGCCGACAGGGCACCTACTTTCTTC
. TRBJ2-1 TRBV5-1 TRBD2 CASTSGSPSSYNEQFF TGCGCCAGCACTAGCGGGAGCCCTAGCTCCTACAATGAGCAGTTCTTC
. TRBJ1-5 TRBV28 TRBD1 CASSPTKQGIQPQHF TGTGCCAGCAGCCCGACGAAACAGGGGATTCAGCCCCAGCATTTT
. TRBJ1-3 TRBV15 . CATSRDKSGPLYSGNTIYF TGTGCCACCAGCAGAGATAAGTCAGGGCCCCTTTATTCTGGAAACACCATATATTTT
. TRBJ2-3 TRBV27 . CASSFHRATVVTDTQYF TGTGCCAGCAGTTTTCACAGGGCTACGGTCGTCACAGATACGCAGTATTTT
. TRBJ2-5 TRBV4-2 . CASSEKWEEYQETQYF TGTGCCAGCAGCGAGAAGTGGGAGGAGTACCAAGAGACCCAGTACTTC
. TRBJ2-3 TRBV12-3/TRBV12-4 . CASTPNTDTQYF TGTGCCAGCACCCCTAACACAGATACGCAGTATTTT
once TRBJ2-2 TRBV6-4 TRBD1 CASSRDSFTGELFF TGTGCCAGCAGTAGGGACAGTTTCACCGGGGAGCTGTTTTTT